This TCR beta chain was obtained from a study of blood T cell repertoires in COVID-19. Study context: The study drew acute and convalescent COVID-19 samples from the United States, Italy and Spain. The analysed material was cDNA or gDNA that came from T cells, B-cell-depleted T cells, or PBMCs.

The CDR3 runs 17 residues. CDR1 is MNHGY, CDR2 SVAAGI, per germline. With V trimmed by 6 bases and J by 3 bases, 13 bases remained unmatched. As handled by the study authors: The assay estimated nucleated cells by amplifying reference gene primers. Data came from immunoSEQ multiplex PCR; TCRdb stores just in-frame clones and leaves some out. Clone size and the V and J calls come from that table; the DNA yielded D and trimming. The sample consists of tens of thousands of clones, more than 70% of them appearing once. In its sample, this clone was seen once. The sequence was collected from a human donor in a cohort sampled during active COVID-19. Sequencing was done on a sample of peripheral blood. The V and J genes are TRBV6-9 and TRBJ1-3, with 8 nucleotides matching TRBD1. The CDR3 is CASSLSPQGEFGNTIYF. The DNA of the CDR3 is TGTGCCAGCAGCCTTTCCCCACAGGGGGAATTTGGAAACACCATATATTTT.